This T cell receptor (beta chain) was sequenced in a study of T cell responses to AZD1222 COVID-19 vaccine. As concerns this clone: Its antigen is unknown.

Study conclusions and caveats: Spike was spanned by vaccine-associated CD4 TCRs, which were dominant at 160-218 and 743-854. Reportedly, nearly half the spike-specific TCRs target unmutated variant regions.

Trimming cost V 4 bases and J 2 bases; bases outside gene matches: 7. The CDR3 is 17 residues long. Germline loops: CDR1 LNHDA, CDR2 SQIVND (reference sequence). Measured with immunoSEQ multiplex PCR; TCRdb has only the in-frame clones, and not every one. The sample carries some 99,000 clones, 88% recorded once. The chain has TRBV19 and TRBJ2-7, with 14 bases lining up with TRBD2. The TCR comes from an adult who received the AZD1222 COVID-19 vaccine. This material consisted of peripheral blood, taken 28 days after the second AZD1222 dose. CDR3 protein: CASSRGLAGEGPYEQYF. The DNA for the CDR3 is TGTGCCAGTAGTAGGGGACTAGCGGGAGAAGGCCCCTACGAGCAGTACTTC.